This entry is about one T cell receptor beta chain. What it recognizes is unknown. Only in-frame clones appear in the TCRdb table, and some are missing; sequencing was by immunoSEQ multiplex PCR. The sample gives roughly 700,000 clones, 89% of which show up once; over 1.3% is in the top ten. V dropped 6 bases and J dropped 8 bases, with 19 bases sitting between them. The CDR3 has 14 amino acids. Germline lookup yields CDR1 WSHSY and CDR2 SAAADI. These data belong to a study of Ad26.COV2.S vaccination and SARS-CoV-2 variants. Study overall: This donor came from the COV1001 trial of Ad26.COV2.S. Doses of Ad26.COV2.S were injected into muscle once or twice, 56 days apart. Study results and limitations: It is possible that the TCR breadth and depth analyses underestimated the total T cell responses.

Treatment defined: roughly 20 received Ad26.COV2.S at low or high dose, single or two shots; 5 received placebo; per-sample allocation not given. Sampling happened 63 days after the first vaccine or placebo injection. The sample here was peripheral blood, taken in a trial of Ad26.COV2.S vaccine versus placebo. This TCR came from a person aged 18-65 years who received the Ad26.COV2.S COVID-19 vaccine or a placebo. The rearrangement uses TRBV10-2 and TRBJ1-1; possibly TRBD1 for D (6 bases). The CDR3 region is CASRQQGASAEAFF. CDR3 bases: TGCGCCAGCAGACAACAGGGAGCTTCCGCCGAAGCTTTCTTT.